The sequence of this T cell receptor (beta chain) was determined in a study of identical twins. Findings and limits, study-wide: Twins' excess sharing was less marked for out-of-frame beta sequences.

Note on this clonotype: Its specificity is not known.

V lost 0 bases and J lost 5, with 7 bases in between. CDR3 length: 12 residues. Germline V gives CDR1 DFQATT, CDR2 SNEGSKA (reference sequence). TCRdb reprocessed the 5' RACE reads via MiXCR and lists one record per CDR3 protein. Of approximately 700,000 distinct CDR3 sequences detected, approximately 18% appear once; the ten largest clones hold 10% to 15%. The same sample was also studied in work on T cells expressing NK-cell markers. That report notes: Among CD8+ T cells from over 5 donors, dominant NKG2C+ clonotypes accounted for roughly 1.0-7.0%.

The TCR sequence derives from a woman between 18 and 29 years old in good health. The specimen was PBMCs. V and J are TRBV20-1 and TRBJ1-1; D is ambiguous. The CDR3 sequence is CSARDGETEAFF. CDR3 sequence (DNA): TGCAGTGCTAGAGATGGGGAGACTGAAGCTTTCTTT.